This T cell receptor beta chain was identified during a study of T cell responses to AZD1222 COVID-19 vaccine. General observations from the study: Repertoire samples came only from after the peak T cell response.

The CDR3 has 15 residues. V lost 1 base to trimming and J lost 1 base, with 10 bases between them. Germline V gene data show CDR1 as SEHNR and CDR2 as FQNEAQ (reference sequence). In the case of this clone: Antigen unknown.

This table comes from immunoSEQ multiplex PCR, and its TCRdb copy is limited to in-frame clones, with some not included. The sample has about 110,000 clones; around nine tenths are singletons. The rearrangement uses TRBV7-9 and TRBJ1-2; D might be TRBD1 (6 bases). The sample in question was peripheral blood, obtained on day 0 of AZD1222 vaccination. The receptor's source is an adult in good health. DNA of the CDR3: TGTGCCAGCAGCTTAGTTCGAGGGGGTAACTATGGCTACACCTTC. It translates to CASSLVRGGNYGYTF. Drawing the rest from reference TRBV7-9 and TRBJ1-2, the complete variable domain is DTGVSQNPRHKITKRGQNVTFRCDPISEHNRLYWYRQTLGQGPEFLTYFQNEAQLEKSRLLSDRFSAERPKGSFSTLEIQRTEQGDSAMYLCASSLVRGGNYGYTFGSGTRLTVV.